The rows below give T cell receptor beta chains drawn from one sample of a study of T cells in Graves' hyperthyroidism and ophthalmopathy. TCRdb itself ran the multiplex PCR reads through MiXCR, one entry per CDR3 protein. The table includes around 420,000 distinct CDR3 sequences, about an eighth detected once. The sample consisted of blood. These receptors came from a woman aged 18-29 years with Graves' hyperthyroidism. CDR3s include the opening cysteine and the closing phenylalanine or tryptophan. Each record gives: CDR3 length, V gene, clone size, J gene, D gene, CDR3 protein, CDR3 DNA. A D gene is named only where the DNA matches it firmly. Not every row has a clone size; where given, it reads once, few, many or a size class.

16,TRBV7-2,-,TRBJ2-1,TRBD2,CASSLEGLAEYNEQFF,TGTGCCAGCAGCTTGGAGGGACTAGCGGAATACAATGAGCAGTTCTTC
16,TRBV12-3/TRBV12-4,-,TRBJ2-1,-,CASSYIWGGGGNEQFF,TGTGCCAGCAGCTATATCTGGGGAGGAGGTGGCAATGAGCAGTTCTTC
13,TRBV28,many,TRBJ2-7,-,CASKDRAHHEQYF,TGTGCCAGCAAGGACCGAGCACACCACGAGCAGTACTTC
17,TRBV2,many,TRBJ2-3,-,CASSGPQDGKGGDTQYF,TGTGCCAGCAGTGGACCCCAGGACGGAAAAGGGGGGGATACGCAGTATTTT
17,TRBV9,once,TRBJ1-2,-,CASSERGGDIRAGGYTF,TGTGCCAGCAGCGAACGCGGGGGGGACATCCGGGCCGGTGGCTACACCTTC
16,TRBV28,many,TRBJ1-5,-,CASRLLQGNINQPQHF,TGTGCCAGCAGACTACTCCAGGGGAACATTAATCAGCCCCAGCATTTT
13,TRBV2,many,TRBJ1-3,-,CASNPDSGNTIYF,TGTGCCAGCAACCCAGACTCTGGAAACACCATATATTTT
17,TRBV19,few,TRBJ1-2,TRBD1,CASSPRQGASFNYGYTF,TGTGCCAGTAGTCCGAGACAGGGCGCATCCTTCAACTATGGCTACACCTTC
17,TRBV5-1,-,TRBJ2-1,TRBD1,CASSLVIRDRGYNEQFF,TGCGCCAGCAGCTTGGTAATTCGGGACAGAGGTTACAATGAGCAGTTCTTC
14,TRBV7-9,many,TRBJ2-7,-,CASSPDGDLAEQYF,TGTGCCAGCAGCCCCGATGGGGATCTCGCCGAGCAGTACTTC
15,TRBV28,many,TRBJ2-7,TRBD2,CASSRAGGPSYEQYF,TGTGCCAGCAGCAGAGCGGGAGGGCCCTCCTACGAGCAGTACTTC
13,TRBV2,many,TRBJ2-7,-,CASRQGFPYEQYF,TGTGCCAGCAGGCAGGGATTTCCCTACGAGCAGTACTTC
15,TRBV7-9,few,TRBJ2-7,TRBD1,CASSPIATGIGEQYF,TGTGCCAGCAGCCCTATCGCGACAGGGATCGGCGAGCAGTACTTC
16,TRBV29-1,few,TRBJ2-7,TRBD1,CSVEVPGQGTGYEQYF,TGCAGCGTTGAAGTCCCGGGACAGGGAACGGGCTACGAGCAGTACTTC
11,TRBV28,many,TRBJ2-1,-,CASSSPNEQFF,TGTGCCAGCAGTTCCCCCAATGAGCAGTTCTTC
17,TRBV20-1,many,TRBJ2-1,TRBD2,CSAPRTSGYSSYNEQFF,TGCAGTGCTCCCCGTACTAGCGGGTATAGCTCCTACAATGAGCAGTTCTTC
13,TRBV4-1,few,TRBJ1-5,-,CASSQAFNQPQHF,TGCGCCAGCAGCCAAGCCTTTAATCAGCCCCAGCATTTT
15,TRBV5-1,-,TRBJ2-3,TRBD1,CASSPKPGGSDTQYF,TGCGCCAGCAGCCCCAAGCCAGGGGGATCAGATACGCAGTATTTT
19,TRBV6-6,-,TRBJ2-7,TRBD2,CASSYSIFVVAGRPYEQYF,TGTGCCAGCAGTTACTCGATCTTTGTGGTAGCGGGAAGGCCCTACGAGCAGTACTTC
15,TRBV28,many,TRBJ2-7,-,CASRKQGGLSYEQYF,TGTGCCAGCAGAAAACAGGGCGGGCTTTCCTACGAGCAGTACTTC
15,TRBV6-2/TRBV6-3,many,TRBJ1-2,-,CASSHPRDETYGYTF,TGTGCCAGCAGTCACCCACGGGACGAAACTTATGGCTACACCTTC
13,TRBV29-1,few,TRBJ2-5,TRBD1,CSAPGQGGETQYF,TGCAGCGCCCCGGGACAGGGCGGAGAGACCCAGTACTTC
17,TRBV7-9,many,TRBJ2-7,TRBD2,CASSSLGVAGAPYEQYF,TGTGCCAGCAGCTCCCTAGGCGTAGCGGGAGCCCCCTACGAGCAGTACTTC
15,TRBV3-1,many,TRBJ2-5,-,CASSQARGLGETQYF,TGTGCCAGCAGCCAAGCACGCGGGCTGGGGGAGACCCAGTACTTC
15,TRBV5-1,-,TRBJ1-4,-,CASSLAGKQNEKLFF,TGCGCCAGCAGCTTGGCTGGGAAACAGAATGAAAAACTGTTTTTT
15,TRBV6-1,many,TRBJ2-3,-,CASSDRGRSTDTQYF,TGTGCCAGCAGTGACAGGGGGAGGAGCACAGATACGCAGTATTTT
17,TRBV4-2,-,TRBJ2-3,TRBD2,CASSQDQSGTSFDTQYF,TGTGCCAGCAGCCAAGATCAGAGCGGGACTAGTTTCGATACGCAGTATTTT
15,TRBV20-1,many,TRBJ2-5,TRBD2,CSARPGTSGEETQYF,TGCAGTGCTAGACCTGGGACTAGCGGAGAAGAGACCCAGTACTTC
15,TRBV29-1,many,TRBJ1-1,-,CSVDAFEVTNTEAFF,TGCAGCGTTGATGCTTTTGAGGTGACGAACACTGAAGCTTTCTTT
15,TRBV7-2,many,TRBJ2-5,-,CASSQWTVSLGTQYF,TGTGCCAGCAGCCAGTGGACAGTATCCCTGGGGACCCAGTACTTC
15,TRBV19,-,TRBJ2-1,-,CASSMFGATWDEQFF,TGTGCCAGTAGTATGTTCGGGGCTACTTGGGATGAGCAGTTCTTC
14,TRBV27,many,TRBJ2-1,TRBD1,CASRIGTGNNEQFF,TGTGCCAGCAGAATCGGGACAGGGAACAATGAGCAGTTCTTC
15,TRBV6-2/TRBV6-3,many,TRBJ2-7,-,CASSYSGGISYEQYF,TGTGCCAGCAGTTACTCGGGTGGAATCTCCTACGAGCAGTACTTC
18,TRBV27,many,TRBJ2-1,TRBD2,CASSPYSGTSVVYNEQFF,TGTGCCAGCAGTCCATATTCCGGGACTAGCGTGGTCTACAATGAGCAGTTCTTC
14,TRBV2,many,TRBJ1-1,-,CASSDSRGNTEAFF,TGTGCCAGCAGTGATTCCAGGGGGAACACTGAAGCTTTCTTT
14,TRBV5-1,many,TRBJ1-5,TRBD1,CASSLTQGDQPQHF,TGCGCCAGCAGCTTGACGCAGGGGGATCAGCCCCAGCATTTT
17,TRBV12-3/TRBV12-4,few,TRBJ1-2,-,CASSGGSGTRAAYDYTF,TGTGCCAGCAGTGGGGGATCAGGGACCAGGGCGGCCTATGACTACACCTTC
15,TRBV6-1,many,TRBJ2-6,-,CASSGRVSGANVLTF,TGTGCCAGCAGTGGGCGGGTTTCTGGGGCCAACGTCCTGACTTTC
14,TRBV19,many,TRBJ2-1,-,CATSQSRSYNEQFF,TGTGCCACCTCACAGTCCCGATCCTACAATGAGCAGTTCTTC
15,TRBV19,-,TRBJ1-5,-,CASSIPVPSNQPQHF,TGTGCCAGTAGTATACCAGTTCCTAGCAATCAGCCCCAGCATTTT
14,TRBV9,many,TRBJ2-7,-,CASSVSEGSYEQYF,TGTGCCAGCAGCGTAAGCGAAGGTTCCTACGAGCAGTACTTC
14,TRBV5-8,many,TRBJ2-7,-,CASSPQAYSYEQYF,TGTGCCAGCAGCCCCCAGGCTTACTCCTACGAGCAGTACTTC
17,TRBV20-1,many,TRBJ2-7,-,CSARDRYTGTLGGEQYF,TGCAGTGCTAGAGATCGTTATACCGGGACCCTTGGGGGGGAGCAGTACTTC
12,TRBV30,-,TRBJ1-2,-,CAWSPSNYGYTF,TGTGCCTGGAGCCCAAGTAACTATGGCTACACCTTC
16,TRBV11-2,many,TRBJ2-5,TRBD2,CASSLEVAGGEETQYF,TGTGCCAGCAGCTTAGAGGTAGCGGGAGGAGAAGAGACCCAGTACTTC
16,TRBV28,many,TRBJ1-2,-,CASSFLEAPTNYGYTF,TGTGCCAGCAGTTTCCTTGAGGCACCTACTAACTATGGCTACACCTTC
13,TRBV20-1,-,TRBJ1-1,-,CSARELGVGEAFF,TGCAGTGCTAGAGAATTAGGGGTCGGGGAAGCTTTCTTT
17,TRBV15,-,TRBJ2-7,TRBD1,CATSRAAPGQGRAEQYF,TGTGCCACCAGCAGAGCCGCACCGGGACAGGGGAGGGCCGAGCAGTACTTC
13,TRBV20-1,-,TRBJ2-7,-,CSAFGGESYEQYF,TGCAGTGCTTTCGGAGGGGAGTCCTACGAGCAGTACTTC
13,TRBV30,many,TRBJ1-3,-,CAWSVAAGNTIYF,TGTGCCTGGAGTGTGGCAGCAGGAAACACCATATATTTT
12,TRBV29-1,few,TRBJ1-1,-,CSVVGVHTEAFF,TGCAGCGTTGTAGGGGTCCACACTGAAGCTTTCTTT
13,TRBV30,-,TRBJ2-7,-,CAWTAVGAYEQYF,TGTGCCTGGACCGCGGTCGGGGCCTACGAGCAGTACTTC
16,TRBV27,many,TRBJ2-2,-,CASKESYGTFTGELFF,TGTGCCAGCAAAGAAAGTTACGGCACCTTCACCGGGGAGCTGTTTTTT
15,TRBV28,few,TRBJ1-1,-,CASSLGDGMNTEAFF,TGTGCCAGCAGTTTGGGGGACGGGATGAACACTGAAGCTTTCTTT
16,TRBV7-9,many,TRBJ2-1,TRBD2,CASSPHRLAGGNEQFF,TGTGCCAGCAGTCCCCACAGACTAGCGGGAGGGAATGAGCAGTTCTTC
16,TRBV7-9,many,TRBJ2-4,TRBD2,CASSPLSGRGEHIQYF,TGTGCCAGCAGCCCACTTAGCGGGAGAGGGGAGCACATTCAGTACTTC
11,TRBV6-1,-,TRBJ1-2,-,CASGGHYGYTF,TGTGCCAGCGGGGGGCACTATGGCTACACCTTC
15,TRBV19,few,TRBJ1-5,TRBD1,CASSSADRGQGLQHF,TGTGCCAGTAGTTCCGCGGACAGGGGACAGGGGCTCCAGCATTTT
13,TRBV7-8,-,TRBJ2-1,TRBD1,CASSGDRGFEQFF,TGTGCCAGCAGCGGGGACAGGGGGTTTGAGCAGTTCTTC
14,TRBV20-1,many,TRBJ1-5,-,CSASQQADNQPQHF,TGCAGTGCTAGTCAACAGGCAGATAATCAGCCCCAGCATTTT